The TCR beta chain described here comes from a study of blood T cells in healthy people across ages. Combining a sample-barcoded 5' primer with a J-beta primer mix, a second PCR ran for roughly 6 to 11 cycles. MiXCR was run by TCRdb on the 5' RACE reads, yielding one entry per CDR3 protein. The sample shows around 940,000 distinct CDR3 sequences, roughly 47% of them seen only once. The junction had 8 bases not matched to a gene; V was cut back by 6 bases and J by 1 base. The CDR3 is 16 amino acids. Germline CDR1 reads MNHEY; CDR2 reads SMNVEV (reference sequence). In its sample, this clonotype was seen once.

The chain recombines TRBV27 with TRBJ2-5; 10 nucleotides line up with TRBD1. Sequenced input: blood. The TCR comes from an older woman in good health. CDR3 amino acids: CASRPIGTGVQETQYF. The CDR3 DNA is TGTGCCAGCAGGCCTATCGGGACAGGGGTCCAAGAGACCCAGTACTTC.